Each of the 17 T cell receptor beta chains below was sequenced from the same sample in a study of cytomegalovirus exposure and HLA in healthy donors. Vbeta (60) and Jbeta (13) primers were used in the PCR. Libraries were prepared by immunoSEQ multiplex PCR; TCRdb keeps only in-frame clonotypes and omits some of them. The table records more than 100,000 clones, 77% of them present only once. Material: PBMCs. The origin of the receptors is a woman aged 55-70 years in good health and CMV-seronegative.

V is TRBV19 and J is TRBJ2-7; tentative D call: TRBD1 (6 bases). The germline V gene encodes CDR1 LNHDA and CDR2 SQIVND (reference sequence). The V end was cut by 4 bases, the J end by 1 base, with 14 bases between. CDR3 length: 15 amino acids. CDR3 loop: CASSTHRAGSYEQYF. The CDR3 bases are TGTGCCAGTAGTACTCACAGGGCAGGGTCCTACGAGCAGTACTTC.

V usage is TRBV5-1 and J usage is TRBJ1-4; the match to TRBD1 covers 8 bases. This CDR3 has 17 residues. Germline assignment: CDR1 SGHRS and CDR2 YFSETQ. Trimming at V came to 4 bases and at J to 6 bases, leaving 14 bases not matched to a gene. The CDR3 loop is CASSVGDRFLKDEKLFF. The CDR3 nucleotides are TGCGCCAGCAGCGTAGGGGACAGGTTTCTCAAGGATGAAAAACTGTTTTTT. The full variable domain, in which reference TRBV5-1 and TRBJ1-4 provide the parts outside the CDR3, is KAGVTQTPRYLIKTRGQQVTLSCSPISGHRSVSWYQQTPGQGLQFLFEYFSETQRNKGNFPGRFSGRQFSNSRSEMNVSTLELGDSALYLCASSVGDRFLKDEKLFFGSGTQLSVL.

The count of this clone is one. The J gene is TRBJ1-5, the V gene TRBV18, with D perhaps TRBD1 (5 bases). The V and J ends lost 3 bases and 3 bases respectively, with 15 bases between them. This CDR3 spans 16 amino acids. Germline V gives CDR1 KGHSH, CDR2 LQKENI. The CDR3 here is CASSPPGGGNNQPQHF. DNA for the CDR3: TGTGCCAGCTCACCCCCCGGCGGGGGGAACAATCAGCCCCAGCATTTT. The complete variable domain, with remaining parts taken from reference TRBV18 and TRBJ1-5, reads NAGVMQNPRHLVRRRGQEARLRCSPMKGHSHVYWYRQLPEEGLKFMVYLQKENIIDESGMPKERFSAEFPKEGPSILRIQQVVRGDSAAYFCASSPPGGGNNQPQHFGDGTRLSIL.

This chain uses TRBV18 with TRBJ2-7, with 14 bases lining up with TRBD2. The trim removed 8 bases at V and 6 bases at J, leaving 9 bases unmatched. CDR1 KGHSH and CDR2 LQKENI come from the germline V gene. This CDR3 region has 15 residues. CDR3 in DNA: TGTGCCAGCACGATATCCGGGACTAGCGGGAGCGAGCAGTACTTC. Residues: CASTISGTSGSEQYF.

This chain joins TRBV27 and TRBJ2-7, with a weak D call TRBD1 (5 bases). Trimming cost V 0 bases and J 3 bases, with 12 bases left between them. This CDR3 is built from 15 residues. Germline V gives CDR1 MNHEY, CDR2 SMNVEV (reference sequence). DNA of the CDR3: TGTGCCAGCAGTTTATCGATCGGACACTTCTACGAGCAGTACTTC. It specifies CASSLSIGHFYEQYF.

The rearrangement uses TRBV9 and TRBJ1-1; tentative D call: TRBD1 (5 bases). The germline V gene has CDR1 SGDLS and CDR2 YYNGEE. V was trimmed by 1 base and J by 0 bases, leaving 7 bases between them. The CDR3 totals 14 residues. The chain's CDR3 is CASSVLGVNTEAFF. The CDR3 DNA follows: TGTGCCAGCAGCGTACTAGGGGTGAACACTGAAGCTTTCTTT.

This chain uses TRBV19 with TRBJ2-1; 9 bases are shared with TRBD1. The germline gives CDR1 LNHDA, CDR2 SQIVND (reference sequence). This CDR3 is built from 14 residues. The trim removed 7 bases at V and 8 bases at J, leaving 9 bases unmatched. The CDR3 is CASKGQGYTHEQFF. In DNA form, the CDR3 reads TGTGCCAGTAAGGGACAGGGCTACACTCATGAGCAGTTCTTC.

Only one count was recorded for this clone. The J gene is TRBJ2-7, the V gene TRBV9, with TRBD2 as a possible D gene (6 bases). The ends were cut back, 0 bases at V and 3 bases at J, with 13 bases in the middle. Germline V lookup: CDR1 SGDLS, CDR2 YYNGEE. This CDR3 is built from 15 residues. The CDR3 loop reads CASSVEGTSFYEQYF. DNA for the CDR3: TGTGCCAGCAGCGTAGAAGGAACTAGCTTCTACGAGCAGTACTTC.

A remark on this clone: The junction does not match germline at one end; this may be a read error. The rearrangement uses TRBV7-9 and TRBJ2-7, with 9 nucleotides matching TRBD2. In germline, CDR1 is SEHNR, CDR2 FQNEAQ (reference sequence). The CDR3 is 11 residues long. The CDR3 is CASSLNAGLAF. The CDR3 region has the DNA TGTGCCAGCAGCTTAAATGCGGGACTAGCCTTC. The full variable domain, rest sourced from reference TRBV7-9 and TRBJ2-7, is DTGVSQNPRHKITKRGQNVTFRCDPISEHNRLYWYRQTLGQGPEFLTYFQNEAQLEKSRLLSDRFSAERPKGSFSTLEIQRTEQGDSAMYLCASSLNAGLAFGPGTRLTVT.

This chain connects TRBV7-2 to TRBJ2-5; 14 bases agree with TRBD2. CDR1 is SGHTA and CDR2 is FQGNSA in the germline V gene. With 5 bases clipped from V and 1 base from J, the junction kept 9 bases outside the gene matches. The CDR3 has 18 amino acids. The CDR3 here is CASSAGTSGGLRQETQYF. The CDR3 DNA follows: TGTGCCAGCAGCGCCGGGACTAGCGGGGGTCTCCGCCAAGAGACCCAGTACTTC.

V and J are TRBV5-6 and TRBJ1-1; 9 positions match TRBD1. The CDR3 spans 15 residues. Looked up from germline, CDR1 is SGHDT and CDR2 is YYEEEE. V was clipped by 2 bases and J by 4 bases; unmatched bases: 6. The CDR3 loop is CASSLTGGWSTEAFF. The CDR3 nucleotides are TGTGCCAGCAGCTTAACAGGGGGCTGGAGCACTGAAGCTTTCTTT.

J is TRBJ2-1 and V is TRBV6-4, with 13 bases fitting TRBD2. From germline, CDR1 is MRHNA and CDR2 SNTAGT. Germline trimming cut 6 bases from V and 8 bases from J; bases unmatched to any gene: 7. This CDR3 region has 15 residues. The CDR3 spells CASRTSGRATDEQFF. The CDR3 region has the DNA TGTGCCAGCAGAACTAGCGGGAGGGCCACGGATGAGCAGTTCTTC.

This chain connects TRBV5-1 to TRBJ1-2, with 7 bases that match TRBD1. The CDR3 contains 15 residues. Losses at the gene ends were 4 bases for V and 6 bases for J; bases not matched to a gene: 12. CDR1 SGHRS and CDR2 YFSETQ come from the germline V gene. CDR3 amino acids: CASSGGYRGGDGYTF. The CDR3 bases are TGCGCCAGCAGCGGGGGCTACCGAGGGGGCGATGGCTACACCTTC. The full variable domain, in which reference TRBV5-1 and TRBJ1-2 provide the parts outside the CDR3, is KAGVTQTPRYLIKTRGQQVTLSCSPISGHRSVSWYQQTPGQGLQFLFEYFSETQRNKGNFPGRFSGRQFSNSRSEMNVSTLELGDSALYLCASSGGYRGGDGYTFGSGTRLTVV.

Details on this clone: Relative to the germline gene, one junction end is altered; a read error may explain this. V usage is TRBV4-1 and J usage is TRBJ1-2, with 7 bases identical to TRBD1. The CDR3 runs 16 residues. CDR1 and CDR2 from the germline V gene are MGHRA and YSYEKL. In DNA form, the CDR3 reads TGCGCCAGCAGCCATAACACCGGGACAGCACTCTTGGGCTGGGCCTTC. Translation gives CASSHNTGTALLGWAF.

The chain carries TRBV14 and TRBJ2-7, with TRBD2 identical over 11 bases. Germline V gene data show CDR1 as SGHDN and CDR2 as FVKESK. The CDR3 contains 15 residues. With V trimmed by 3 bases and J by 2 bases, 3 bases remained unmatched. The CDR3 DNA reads TGTGCCAGCAGCCACATAGCGGGAGGGCCCTACGAGCAGTACTTC. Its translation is CASSHIAGGPYEQYF.

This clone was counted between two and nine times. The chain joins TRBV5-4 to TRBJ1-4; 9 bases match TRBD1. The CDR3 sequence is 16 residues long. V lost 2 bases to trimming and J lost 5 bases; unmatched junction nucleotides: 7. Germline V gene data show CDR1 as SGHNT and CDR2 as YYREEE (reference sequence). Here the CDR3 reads CASSFRSGTGNEKLFF. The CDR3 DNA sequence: TGTGCCAGCAGCTTCCGGTCCGGGACAGGGAATGAAAAACTGTTTTTT.

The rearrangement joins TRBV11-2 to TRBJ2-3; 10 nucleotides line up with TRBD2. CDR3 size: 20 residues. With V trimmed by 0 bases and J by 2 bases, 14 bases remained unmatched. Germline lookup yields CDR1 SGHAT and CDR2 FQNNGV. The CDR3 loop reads CASSLEVAGGPIRNTDTQYF. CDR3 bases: TGTGCCAGCAGCTTAGAAGTAGCGGGAGGACCCATTCGAAACACAGATACGCAGTATTTT.